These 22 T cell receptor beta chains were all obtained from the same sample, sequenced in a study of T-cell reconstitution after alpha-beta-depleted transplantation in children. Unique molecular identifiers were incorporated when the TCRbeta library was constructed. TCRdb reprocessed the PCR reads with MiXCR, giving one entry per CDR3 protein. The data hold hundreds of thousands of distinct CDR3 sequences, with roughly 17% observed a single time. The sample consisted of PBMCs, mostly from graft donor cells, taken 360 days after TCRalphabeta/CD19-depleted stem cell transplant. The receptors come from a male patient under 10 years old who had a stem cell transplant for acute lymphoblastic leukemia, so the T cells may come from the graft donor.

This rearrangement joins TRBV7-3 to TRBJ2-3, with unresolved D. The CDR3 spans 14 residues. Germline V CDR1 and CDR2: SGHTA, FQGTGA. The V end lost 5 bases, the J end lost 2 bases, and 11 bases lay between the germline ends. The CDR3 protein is CASSTYLDTDTQYF. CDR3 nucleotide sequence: TGTGCCAGCAGCACTTACCTCGACACAGATACGCAGTATTTT.

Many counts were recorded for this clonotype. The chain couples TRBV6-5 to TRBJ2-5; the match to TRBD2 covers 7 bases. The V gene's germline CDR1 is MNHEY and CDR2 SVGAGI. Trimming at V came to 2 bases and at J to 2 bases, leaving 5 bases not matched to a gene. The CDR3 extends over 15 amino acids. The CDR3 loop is CASSYVSGLQETQYF. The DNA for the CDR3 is TGTGCCAGCAGTTACGTTTCGGGACTACAAGAGACCCAGTACTTC.

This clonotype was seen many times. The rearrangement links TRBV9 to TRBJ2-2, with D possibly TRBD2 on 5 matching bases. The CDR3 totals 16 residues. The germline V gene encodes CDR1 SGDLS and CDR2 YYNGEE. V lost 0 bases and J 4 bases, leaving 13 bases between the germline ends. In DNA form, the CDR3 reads TGTGCCAGCAGCGTAGGCGGACTTCGTGGCACCGGGGAGCTGTTTTTT. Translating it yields CASSVGGLRGTGELFF.

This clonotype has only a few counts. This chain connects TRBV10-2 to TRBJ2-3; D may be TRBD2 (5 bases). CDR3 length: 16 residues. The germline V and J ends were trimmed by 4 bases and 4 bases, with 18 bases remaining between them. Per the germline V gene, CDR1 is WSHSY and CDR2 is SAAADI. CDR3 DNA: TGCGCCAGCAGTGGGGGAGAGGGCATCTGGGCAGATACGCAGTATTTT. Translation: CASSGGEGIWADTQYF.

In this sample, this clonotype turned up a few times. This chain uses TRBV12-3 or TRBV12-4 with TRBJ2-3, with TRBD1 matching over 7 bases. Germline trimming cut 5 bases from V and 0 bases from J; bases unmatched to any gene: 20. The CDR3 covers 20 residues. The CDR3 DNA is TGTGCCAGCAGTCGACAGGGCGAGTTTGGGGCGGACTCTAGCACAGATACGCAGTATTTT. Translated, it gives CASSRQGEFGADSSTDTQYF.

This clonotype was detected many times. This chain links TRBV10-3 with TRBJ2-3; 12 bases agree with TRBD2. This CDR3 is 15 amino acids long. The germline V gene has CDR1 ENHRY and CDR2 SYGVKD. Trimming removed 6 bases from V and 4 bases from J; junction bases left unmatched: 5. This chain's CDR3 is CAIRRASGRADTQYF. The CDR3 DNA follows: TGTGCCATCAGACGGGCTAGCGGGAGGGCAGATACGCAGTATTTT.

The CDR3 nucleotides read TGCGCCACGGACAGATGCCGGGACTCGAACACCGGGGAGCTGTTTTTT. Translating gives CATDRCRDSNTGELFF. The chain links TRBV5-1 to TRBJ2-2; D could derive from TRBD1 or TRBD2 (6 bases each). CDR1 SGHRS and CDR2 YFSETQ come from the germline V gene. This CDR3 comprises 16 residues. V was trimmed by 9 bases and J by 0 bases, leaving 18 bases between them. Drawing the rest from reference TRBV5-1 and TRBJ2-2, the complete variable domain is KAGVTQTPRYLIKTRGQQVTLSCSPISGHRSVSWYQQTPGQGLQFLFEYFSETQRNKGNFPGRFSGRQFSNSRSEMNVSTLELGDSALYLCATDRCRDSNTGELFFGEGSRLTVL.

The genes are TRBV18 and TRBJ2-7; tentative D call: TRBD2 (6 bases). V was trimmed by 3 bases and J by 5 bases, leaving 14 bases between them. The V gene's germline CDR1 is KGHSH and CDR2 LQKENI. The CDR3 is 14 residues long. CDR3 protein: CASSPARDSDEQYF. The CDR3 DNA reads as TGTGCCAGCTCACCCGCTCGGGACTCGGACGAGCAGTACTTC.

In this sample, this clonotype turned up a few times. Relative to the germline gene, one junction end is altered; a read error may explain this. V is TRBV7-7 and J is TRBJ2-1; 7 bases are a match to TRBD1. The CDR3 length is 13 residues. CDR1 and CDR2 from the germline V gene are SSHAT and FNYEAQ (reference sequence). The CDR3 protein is CASSLGGWGEQFF. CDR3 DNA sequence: TGTGCTAGCAGCTTAGGGGGCTGGGGTGAGCAGTTCTTC.

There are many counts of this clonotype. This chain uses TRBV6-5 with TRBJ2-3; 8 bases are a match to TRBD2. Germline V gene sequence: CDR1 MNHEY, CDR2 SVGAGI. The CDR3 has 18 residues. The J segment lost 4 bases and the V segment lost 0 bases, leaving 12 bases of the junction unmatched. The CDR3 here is CASSYSTFQRESADTQYF. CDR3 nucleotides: TGTGCCAGCAGTTACTCGACATTCCAGCGGGAGTCCGCAGATACGCAGTATTTT.

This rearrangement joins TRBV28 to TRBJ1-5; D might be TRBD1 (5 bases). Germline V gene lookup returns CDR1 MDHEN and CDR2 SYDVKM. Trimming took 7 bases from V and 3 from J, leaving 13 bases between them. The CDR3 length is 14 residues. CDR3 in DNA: TGTGCCAGCACCTGGGACGGATACAATCAGCCCCAGCATTTT. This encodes CASTWDGYNQPQHF.

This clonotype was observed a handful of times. CDR3 nucleotides: TGCAGTGCTGTAGCGGGAGATACGCAGTATTTT. Encoded protein: CSAVAGDTQYF. The rearrangement uses TRBV20-1 and TRBJ2-3, with 7 bases fitting TRBD2. Unmatched junction bases numbered 1, after V lost 5 bases and J lost 5 bases. The CDR3 length is 11 residues. Germline V lookup: CDR1 DFQATT, CDR2 SNEGSKA (reference sequence).

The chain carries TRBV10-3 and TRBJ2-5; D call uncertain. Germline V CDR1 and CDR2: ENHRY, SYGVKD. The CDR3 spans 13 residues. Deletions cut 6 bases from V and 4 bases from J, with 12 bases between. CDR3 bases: TGTGCCATCAGACATGGGTCGGGAGAGACCCAGTACTTC. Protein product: CAIRHGSGETQYF.

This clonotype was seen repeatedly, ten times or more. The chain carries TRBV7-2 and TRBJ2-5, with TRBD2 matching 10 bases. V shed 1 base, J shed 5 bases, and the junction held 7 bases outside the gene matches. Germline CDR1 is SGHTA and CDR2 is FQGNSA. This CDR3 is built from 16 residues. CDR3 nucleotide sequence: TGTGCCAGCAGCTTAGGGGTACTAGCGGGACGGGAGACCCAGTACTTC. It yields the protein CASSLGVLAGRETQYF.

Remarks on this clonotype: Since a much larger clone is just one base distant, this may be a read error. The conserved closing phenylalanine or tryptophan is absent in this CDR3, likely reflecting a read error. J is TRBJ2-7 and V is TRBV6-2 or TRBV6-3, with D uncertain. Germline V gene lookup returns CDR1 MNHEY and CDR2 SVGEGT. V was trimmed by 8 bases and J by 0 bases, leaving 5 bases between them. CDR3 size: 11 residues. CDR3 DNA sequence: TGTGCCAGCGGCGTCTCCTACGAGCAGTACTAC. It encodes CASGVSYEQYY.

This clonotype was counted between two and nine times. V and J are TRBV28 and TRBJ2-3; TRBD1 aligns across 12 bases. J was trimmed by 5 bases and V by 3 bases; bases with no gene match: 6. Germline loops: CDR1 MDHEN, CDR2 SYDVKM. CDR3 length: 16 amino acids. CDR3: CASSFWDRGPLDTQYF. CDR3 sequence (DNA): TGTGCCAGCAGTTTTTGGGACAGGGGGCCGTTAGATACGCAGTATTTT.

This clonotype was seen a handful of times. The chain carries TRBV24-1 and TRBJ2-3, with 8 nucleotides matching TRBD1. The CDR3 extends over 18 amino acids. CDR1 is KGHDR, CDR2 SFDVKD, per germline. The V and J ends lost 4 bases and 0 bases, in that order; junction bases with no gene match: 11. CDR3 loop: CATSDSPGTGSSTDTQYF. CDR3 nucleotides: TGTGCCACCAGTGACAGTCCCGGGACAGGTTCTAGCACAGATACGCAGTATTTT.

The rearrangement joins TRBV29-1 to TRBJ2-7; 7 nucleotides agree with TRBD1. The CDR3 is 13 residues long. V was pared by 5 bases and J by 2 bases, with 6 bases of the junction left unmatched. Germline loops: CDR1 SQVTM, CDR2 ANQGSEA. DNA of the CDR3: TGCAGCGTTCTCGGGACAGAAGCCTACGAGCAGTACTTC. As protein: CSVLGTEAYEQYF.

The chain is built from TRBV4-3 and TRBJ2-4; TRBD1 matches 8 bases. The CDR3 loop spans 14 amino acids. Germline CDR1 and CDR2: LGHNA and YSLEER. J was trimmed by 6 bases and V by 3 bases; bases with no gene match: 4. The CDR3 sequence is CASSHTGGRNIQYF. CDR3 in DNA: TGCGCCAGCAGCCATACAGGGGGTAGAAACATTCAGTACTTC.

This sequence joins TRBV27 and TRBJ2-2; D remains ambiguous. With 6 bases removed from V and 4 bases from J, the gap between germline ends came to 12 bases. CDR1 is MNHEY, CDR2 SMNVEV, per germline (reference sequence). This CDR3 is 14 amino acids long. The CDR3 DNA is TGTGCCAGCAGGATAAGGACGTTCACCGGGGAGCTGTTTTTT. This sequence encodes CASRIRTFTGELFF.

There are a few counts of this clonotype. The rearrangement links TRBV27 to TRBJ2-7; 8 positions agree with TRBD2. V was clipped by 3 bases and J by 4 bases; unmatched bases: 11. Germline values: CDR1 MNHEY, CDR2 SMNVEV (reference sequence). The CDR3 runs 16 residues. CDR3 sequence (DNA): TGTGCCAGCAGTTTGCAGCGGGAGAGGGTTGGGTACGAGCAGTACTTC. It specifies CASSLQRERVGYEQYF.

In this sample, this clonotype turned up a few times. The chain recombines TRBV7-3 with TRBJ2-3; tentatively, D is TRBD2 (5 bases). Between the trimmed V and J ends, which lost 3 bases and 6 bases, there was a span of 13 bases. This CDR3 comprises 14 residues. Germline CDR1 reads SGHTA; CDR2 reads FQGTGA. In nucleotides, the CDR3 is TGTGCCAGCAGCTTCGGAGGTGGTCGGGATACGCAGTATTTT. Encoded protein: CASSFGGGRDTQYF.